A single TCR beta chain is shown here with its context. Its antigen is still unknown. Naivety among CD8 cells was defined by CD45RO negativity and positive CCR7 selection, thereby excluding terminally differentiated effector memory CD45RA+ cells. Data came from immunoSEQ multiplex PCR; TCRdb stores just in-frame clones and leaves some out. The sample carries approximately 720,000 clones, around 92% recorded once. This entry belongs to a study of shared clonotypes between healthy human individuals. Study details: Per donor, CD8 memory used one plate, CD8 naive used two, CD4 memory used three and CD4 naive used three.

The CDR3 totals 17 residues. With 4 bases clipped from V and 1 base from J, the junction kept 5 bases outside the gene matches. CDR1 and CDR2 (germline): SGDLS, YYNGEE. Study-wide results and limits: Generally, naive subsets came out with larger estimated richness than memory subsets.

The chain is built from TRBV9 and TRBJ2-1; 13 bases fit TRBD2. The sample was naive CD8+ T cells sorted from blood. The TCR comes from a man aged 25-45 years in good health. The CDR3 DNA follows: TGTGCCAGCAGCCCATGGACTAGCGGGAGTTCCTACAATGAGCAGTTCTTC. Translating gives CASSPWTSGSSYNEQFF.